These 22 T cell receptor beta chains originate from one sample sequenced in a study of T cell changes during pregnancy in multiple sclerosis. Sequenced by immunoSEQ multiplex PCR; TCRdb stores in-frame clones only, minus some. Counted here are tens of thousands of clones, less than 95% occurring once; the ten biggest clones make up about 2.6%. Here the sequenced sample was CD8+ T cells from peripheral blood mononuclear cells, taken after pregnancy. The origin of the receptors is a female donor with multiple sclerosis, enrolled in a pregnancy study.

The J gene is TRBJ1-2, the V gene TRBV27, with D possibly being TRBD1 (6 bases). Trimming left V 2 bases short and J 6 bases short, with 10 bases between. Germline CDR1 and CDR2: MNHEY and SMNVEV (reference sequence). The CDR3 runs 13 residues. CDR3 bases: TGTGCCAGCAGTTTACCGGGGGGCCATGGCTACACCTTC. Its protein is CASSLPGGHGYTF.

CDR3 DNA sequence: TGTGCCAGCAGCTTGGAGGGACAGGGGCTACGCTACACCTTC. The encoded protein is CASSLEGQGLRYTF. The chain couples TRBV5-5 to TRBJ1-2, with TRBD1 matching over 10 bases. The CDR3 is made up of 14 amino acids. CDR1 SGHKS and CDR2 YYEKEE come from the germline V gene (reference sequence). V was clipped by 0 bases and J by 9 bases; unmatched bases: 5.

The J gene is TRBJ2-7, the V gene TRBV13; TRBD1 aligns across 7 bases. J was trimmed by 4 bases and V by 6 bases; bases with no gene match: 12. CDR3 size: 15 residues. Germline V gives CDR1 PRHDT, CDR2 FYEKMQ (reference sequence). The CDR3 loop reads CASSMGQISRYEQYF. CDR3 bases: TGTGCCAGCAGTATGGGACAGATATCTCGGTACGAGCAGTACTTC.

In its sample, this clone was seen once. The V and J genes are TRBV6-5 and TRBJ1-4; D uncertain. Looked up from germline, CDR1 is MNHEY and CDR2 is SVGAGI. V was pared by 7 bases and J by 3 bases, with 12 bases between. This CDR3 region has 14 residues. CDR3 in DNA: TGTGCCAGCATTCTCACCTTAGCTAATGAAAAACTGTTTTTT. It encodes CASILTLANEKLFF.

The V gene is TRBV27, the J gene TRBJ2-7; D remains ambiguous. CDR1 MNHEY and CDR2 SMNVEV come from the germline V gene (reference sequence). The CDR3 has 12 amino acids. V was cut by 8 bases and J by 7 bases, with 15 bases left in between. The CDR3 DNA follows: TGTGCCAGCGGGTACCCGAGGCGGGAGCAGTACTTC. This gives the protein CASGYPRREQYF.

This chain uses TRBV7-9 with TRBJ1-5, with a possible D match to TRBD1 (5 bases). CDR3 length: 18 amino acids. V gave up 3 bases and J gave up 4 bases, with 22 bases separating them. The germline V gene has CDR1 SEHNR and CDR2 FQNEAQ (reference sequence). The CDR3, as DNA: TGTGCCAGCAGCTTTGCGCAGTCGGGGGTCGCGAGTAATCAGCCCCAGCATTTT. Its translation is CASSFAQSGVASNQPQHF.

This rearrangement joins TRBV7-8 to TRBJ2-7, with D perhaps matching TRBD1 (5 bases). V was clipped by 3 bases and J by 2 bases, with 11 bases between them. This CDR3 has 14 amino acids. The germline V gene has CDR1 SGHVS and CDR2 FQNEAQ. The CDR3 region has the DNA TGTGCCAGCAGCTTCACAAGGACAACCTACGAGCAGTACTTC. It codes for CASSFTRTTYEQYF.

This clone was observed a handful of times. This sequence joins TRBV7-6 and TRBJ1-2; 7 bases line up with TRBD1. This CDR3 region has 13 residues. CDR1 is SGHVS, CDR2 FNYEAQ, per germline. J lost 4 bases, V lost 5 bases, and 4 bases had no gene match. DNA of the CDR3: TGTGCCAGCAGCCAAGGGGGCGGCTATGGCTACACCTTC. Its translation is CASSQGGGYGYTF.

The chain combines TRBV5-4 with TRBJ1-2; 8 bases agree with TRBD1. From germline, CDR1 is SGHNT and CDR2 YYREEE (reference sequence). The CDR3 runs 13 residues. V lost 2 bases to trimming and J lost 8 bases; unmatched junction nucleotides: 5. DNA for the CDR3: TGTGCCAGCAGCTTATACAGGGGGGACGGCTACACCTTC. This translates into CASSLYRGDGYTF. Based on the CDR3 plus reference TRBV5-4 and TRBJ1-2, the full variable domain is ETGVTQSPTHLIKTRGQQVTLRCSSQSGHNTVSWYQQALGQGPQFIFQYYREEENGRGNFPPRFSGLQFPNYSSELNVNALELDDSALYLCASSLYRGDGYTFGSGTRLTVV.

J is TRBJ2-2 and V is TRBV9; 8 bases agree with TRBD1. CDR1 and CDR2 (germline): SGDLS, YYNGEE. CDR3 length equals 12 residues. The V segment lost 9 bases and the J segment 6 bases; nucleotides outside the gene matches: 4. Here the CDR3 DNA reads TGTGCCACCACAGGGGGACCCGGGGAGCTGTTTTTT. Its protein is CATTGGPGELFF.

The chain combines TRBV30 with TRBJ1-2; TRBD1 matches at 10 bases. From germline, CDR1 is GTSNPN and CDR2 SVGIG (reference sequence). This CDR3 spans 17 amino acids. V gave up 0 bases and J gave up 1 base; unmatched junction bases: 8. The CDR3 reads CAWSVQRWTGGNYGYTF. As DNA, the CDR3 is TGTGCCTGGAGTGTCCAAAGGTGGACAGGGGGTAACTATGGCTACACCTTC.

The rearrangement joins TRBV27 to TRBJ1-1, with D unresolved. The ends were cut back, 6 bases at V and 1 base at J, with 9 bases in the middle. From germline, CDR1 is MNHEY and CDR2 SMNVEV (reference sequence). CDR3 length equals 13 residues. In nucleotides, the CDR3 is TGTGCCAGCAGCTACGAGGGGAACACTGAAGCTTTCTTT. Protein: CASSYEGNTEAFF.

This chain joins TRBV28 and TRBJ2-7; 10 nucleotides align to TRBD1. Trimming took 6 bases from V and 7 from J; bases not matched to a gene: 9. The CDR3 is 14 amino acids. Germline-derived CDR1 and CDR2 are MDHEN and SYDVKM. CDR3 nucleotide sequence: TGTGCCAGCAGGCAAGGACAGGGGGTAGAGGAGCAGTACTTC. Its translation: CASRQGQGVEEQYF. Full variable domain (outside the CDR3, taken from reference TRBV28 and TRBJ2-7): DVKVTQSSRYLVKRTGEKVFLECVQDMDHENMFWYRQDPGLGLRLIYFSYDVKMKEKGDIPEGYSVSREKKERFSLILESASTNQTSMYLCASRQGQGVEEQYFGPGTRLTVT.

This clone has only one observation. The DNA for the CDR3 is TGTGCCAGTAGTTGGGGGACTAGCGCACCCTACGAGCAGTACTTC. Amino acids: CASSWGTSAPYEQYF. The V call is TRBV19, the J call TRBJ2-7, with 10 positions matching TRBD2. CDR3 size: 15 residues. Germline-derived CDR1 and CDR2 are LNHDA and SQIVND (reference sequence). After removal of 5 bases from V and 2 bases from J, the junction contained 6 bases not matched to a gene.

DNA of the CDR3: TGTGCCAGTAGTATCCGGACTTACAATGAGCAGTTCTTC. It translates to CASSIRTYNEQFF. The V gene is TRBV19, the J gene TRBJ2-1; maybe TRBD2 (5 bases). Trimming took off 3 bases at V and 4 bases at J, with 7 bases between the two ends. CDR1 LNHDA and CDR2 SQIVND come from the germline V gene (reference sequence). The CDR3 has 13 residues.

The rearrangement uses TRBV18 and TRBJ2-5, with a tentative D call TRBD1 (5 bases). This CDR3 spans 14 amino acids. CDR1 is KGHSH and CDR2 is LQKENI in the germline V gene. The V end lost 6 bases, the J end lost 5 bases, and 16 bases lay between the germline ends. The CDR3 here is CASSAPQGWETQYF. In DNA form, the CDR3 reads TGTGCCAGCTCGGCCCCTCAGGGTTGGGAGACCCAGTACTTC.

The rearrangement joins TRBV27 to TRBJ2-1, with 8 positions matching TRBD2. The CDR3 loop spans 18 amino acids. CDR1 is MNHEY and CDR2 is SMNVEV in the germline V gene (reference sequence). V shed 5 bases, J shed 6 bases, and the junction held 18 bases outside the gene matches. CDR3 region: CASSPLGAQREMLNEQFF. The DNA of the CDR3 is TGTGCCAGCAGTCCCCTGGGAGCACAGCGGGAGATGCTCAATGAGCAGTTCTTC.

This sequence joins TRBV9 and TRBJ1-4; 7 bases fit TRBD1. With 0 bases clipped from V and 1 base from J, the junction kept 9 bases outside the gene matches. Germline V gene data show CDR1 as SGDLS and CDR2 as YYNGEE. The CDR3 totals 18 residues. The CDR3 bases are TGTGCCAGCAGCGTAGATCCGGGACAGCTACTAACTAATGAAAAACTGTTTTTT. Translation: CASSVDPGQLLTNEKLFF.

V is TRBV10-3 and J is TRBJ2-7; TRBD2 matches 8 bases. Germline V lookup: CDR1 ENHRY, CDR2 SYGVKD. After removal of 2 bases from V and 3 bases from J, the junction contained 9 bases not matched to a gene. This CDR3 is 16 amino acids long. The CDR3: CAISEMRLAGHYEQYF. CDR3 DNA: TGTGCCATCAGTGAGATGAGGCTAGCGGGCCACTACGAGCAGTACTTC.

The chain uses TRBV19 and TRBJ2-7, with 9 positions matching TRBD1. CDR3 length: 15 amino acids. J was trimmed by 4 bases and V by 5 bases; bases with no gene match: 9. CDR1 LNHDA and CDR2 SQIVND come from the germline V gene (reference sequence). CDR3 bases: TGTGCCAGTAGTCCCCCGGGACAGGGTCCGTACGAGCAGTACTTC. Translation: CASSPPGQGPYEQYF.

The chain employs TRBV4-3 and TRBJ2-6; 12 positions agree with TRBD1. The trim removed 0 bases at V and 4 bases at J, leaving 10 bases unmatched. Germline-derived CDR1 and CDR2 are LGHNA and YSLEER. The CDR3 contains 20 residues. In nucleotides, the CDR3 is TGCGCCAGCAGCCAAGAGGGGTGGGGACAGGGGGCGCAAGGGGCCAACGTCCTGACTTTC. Its translation is CASSQEGWGQGAQGANVLTF.

This clone was detected only a few times. J is TRBJ1-5 and V is TRBV4-2; D not certain. Germline V gene sequence: CDR1 LGHNA, CDR2 YNFKEQ. CDR3 length: 15 amino acids. V was trimmed by 1 base and J by 0 bases, leaving 7 bases between them. The DNA for the CDR3 is TGTGCCAGCAGCCAAGTGGCCAATAGCAATCAGCCCCAGCATTTT. Its translation is CASSQVANSNQPQHF.